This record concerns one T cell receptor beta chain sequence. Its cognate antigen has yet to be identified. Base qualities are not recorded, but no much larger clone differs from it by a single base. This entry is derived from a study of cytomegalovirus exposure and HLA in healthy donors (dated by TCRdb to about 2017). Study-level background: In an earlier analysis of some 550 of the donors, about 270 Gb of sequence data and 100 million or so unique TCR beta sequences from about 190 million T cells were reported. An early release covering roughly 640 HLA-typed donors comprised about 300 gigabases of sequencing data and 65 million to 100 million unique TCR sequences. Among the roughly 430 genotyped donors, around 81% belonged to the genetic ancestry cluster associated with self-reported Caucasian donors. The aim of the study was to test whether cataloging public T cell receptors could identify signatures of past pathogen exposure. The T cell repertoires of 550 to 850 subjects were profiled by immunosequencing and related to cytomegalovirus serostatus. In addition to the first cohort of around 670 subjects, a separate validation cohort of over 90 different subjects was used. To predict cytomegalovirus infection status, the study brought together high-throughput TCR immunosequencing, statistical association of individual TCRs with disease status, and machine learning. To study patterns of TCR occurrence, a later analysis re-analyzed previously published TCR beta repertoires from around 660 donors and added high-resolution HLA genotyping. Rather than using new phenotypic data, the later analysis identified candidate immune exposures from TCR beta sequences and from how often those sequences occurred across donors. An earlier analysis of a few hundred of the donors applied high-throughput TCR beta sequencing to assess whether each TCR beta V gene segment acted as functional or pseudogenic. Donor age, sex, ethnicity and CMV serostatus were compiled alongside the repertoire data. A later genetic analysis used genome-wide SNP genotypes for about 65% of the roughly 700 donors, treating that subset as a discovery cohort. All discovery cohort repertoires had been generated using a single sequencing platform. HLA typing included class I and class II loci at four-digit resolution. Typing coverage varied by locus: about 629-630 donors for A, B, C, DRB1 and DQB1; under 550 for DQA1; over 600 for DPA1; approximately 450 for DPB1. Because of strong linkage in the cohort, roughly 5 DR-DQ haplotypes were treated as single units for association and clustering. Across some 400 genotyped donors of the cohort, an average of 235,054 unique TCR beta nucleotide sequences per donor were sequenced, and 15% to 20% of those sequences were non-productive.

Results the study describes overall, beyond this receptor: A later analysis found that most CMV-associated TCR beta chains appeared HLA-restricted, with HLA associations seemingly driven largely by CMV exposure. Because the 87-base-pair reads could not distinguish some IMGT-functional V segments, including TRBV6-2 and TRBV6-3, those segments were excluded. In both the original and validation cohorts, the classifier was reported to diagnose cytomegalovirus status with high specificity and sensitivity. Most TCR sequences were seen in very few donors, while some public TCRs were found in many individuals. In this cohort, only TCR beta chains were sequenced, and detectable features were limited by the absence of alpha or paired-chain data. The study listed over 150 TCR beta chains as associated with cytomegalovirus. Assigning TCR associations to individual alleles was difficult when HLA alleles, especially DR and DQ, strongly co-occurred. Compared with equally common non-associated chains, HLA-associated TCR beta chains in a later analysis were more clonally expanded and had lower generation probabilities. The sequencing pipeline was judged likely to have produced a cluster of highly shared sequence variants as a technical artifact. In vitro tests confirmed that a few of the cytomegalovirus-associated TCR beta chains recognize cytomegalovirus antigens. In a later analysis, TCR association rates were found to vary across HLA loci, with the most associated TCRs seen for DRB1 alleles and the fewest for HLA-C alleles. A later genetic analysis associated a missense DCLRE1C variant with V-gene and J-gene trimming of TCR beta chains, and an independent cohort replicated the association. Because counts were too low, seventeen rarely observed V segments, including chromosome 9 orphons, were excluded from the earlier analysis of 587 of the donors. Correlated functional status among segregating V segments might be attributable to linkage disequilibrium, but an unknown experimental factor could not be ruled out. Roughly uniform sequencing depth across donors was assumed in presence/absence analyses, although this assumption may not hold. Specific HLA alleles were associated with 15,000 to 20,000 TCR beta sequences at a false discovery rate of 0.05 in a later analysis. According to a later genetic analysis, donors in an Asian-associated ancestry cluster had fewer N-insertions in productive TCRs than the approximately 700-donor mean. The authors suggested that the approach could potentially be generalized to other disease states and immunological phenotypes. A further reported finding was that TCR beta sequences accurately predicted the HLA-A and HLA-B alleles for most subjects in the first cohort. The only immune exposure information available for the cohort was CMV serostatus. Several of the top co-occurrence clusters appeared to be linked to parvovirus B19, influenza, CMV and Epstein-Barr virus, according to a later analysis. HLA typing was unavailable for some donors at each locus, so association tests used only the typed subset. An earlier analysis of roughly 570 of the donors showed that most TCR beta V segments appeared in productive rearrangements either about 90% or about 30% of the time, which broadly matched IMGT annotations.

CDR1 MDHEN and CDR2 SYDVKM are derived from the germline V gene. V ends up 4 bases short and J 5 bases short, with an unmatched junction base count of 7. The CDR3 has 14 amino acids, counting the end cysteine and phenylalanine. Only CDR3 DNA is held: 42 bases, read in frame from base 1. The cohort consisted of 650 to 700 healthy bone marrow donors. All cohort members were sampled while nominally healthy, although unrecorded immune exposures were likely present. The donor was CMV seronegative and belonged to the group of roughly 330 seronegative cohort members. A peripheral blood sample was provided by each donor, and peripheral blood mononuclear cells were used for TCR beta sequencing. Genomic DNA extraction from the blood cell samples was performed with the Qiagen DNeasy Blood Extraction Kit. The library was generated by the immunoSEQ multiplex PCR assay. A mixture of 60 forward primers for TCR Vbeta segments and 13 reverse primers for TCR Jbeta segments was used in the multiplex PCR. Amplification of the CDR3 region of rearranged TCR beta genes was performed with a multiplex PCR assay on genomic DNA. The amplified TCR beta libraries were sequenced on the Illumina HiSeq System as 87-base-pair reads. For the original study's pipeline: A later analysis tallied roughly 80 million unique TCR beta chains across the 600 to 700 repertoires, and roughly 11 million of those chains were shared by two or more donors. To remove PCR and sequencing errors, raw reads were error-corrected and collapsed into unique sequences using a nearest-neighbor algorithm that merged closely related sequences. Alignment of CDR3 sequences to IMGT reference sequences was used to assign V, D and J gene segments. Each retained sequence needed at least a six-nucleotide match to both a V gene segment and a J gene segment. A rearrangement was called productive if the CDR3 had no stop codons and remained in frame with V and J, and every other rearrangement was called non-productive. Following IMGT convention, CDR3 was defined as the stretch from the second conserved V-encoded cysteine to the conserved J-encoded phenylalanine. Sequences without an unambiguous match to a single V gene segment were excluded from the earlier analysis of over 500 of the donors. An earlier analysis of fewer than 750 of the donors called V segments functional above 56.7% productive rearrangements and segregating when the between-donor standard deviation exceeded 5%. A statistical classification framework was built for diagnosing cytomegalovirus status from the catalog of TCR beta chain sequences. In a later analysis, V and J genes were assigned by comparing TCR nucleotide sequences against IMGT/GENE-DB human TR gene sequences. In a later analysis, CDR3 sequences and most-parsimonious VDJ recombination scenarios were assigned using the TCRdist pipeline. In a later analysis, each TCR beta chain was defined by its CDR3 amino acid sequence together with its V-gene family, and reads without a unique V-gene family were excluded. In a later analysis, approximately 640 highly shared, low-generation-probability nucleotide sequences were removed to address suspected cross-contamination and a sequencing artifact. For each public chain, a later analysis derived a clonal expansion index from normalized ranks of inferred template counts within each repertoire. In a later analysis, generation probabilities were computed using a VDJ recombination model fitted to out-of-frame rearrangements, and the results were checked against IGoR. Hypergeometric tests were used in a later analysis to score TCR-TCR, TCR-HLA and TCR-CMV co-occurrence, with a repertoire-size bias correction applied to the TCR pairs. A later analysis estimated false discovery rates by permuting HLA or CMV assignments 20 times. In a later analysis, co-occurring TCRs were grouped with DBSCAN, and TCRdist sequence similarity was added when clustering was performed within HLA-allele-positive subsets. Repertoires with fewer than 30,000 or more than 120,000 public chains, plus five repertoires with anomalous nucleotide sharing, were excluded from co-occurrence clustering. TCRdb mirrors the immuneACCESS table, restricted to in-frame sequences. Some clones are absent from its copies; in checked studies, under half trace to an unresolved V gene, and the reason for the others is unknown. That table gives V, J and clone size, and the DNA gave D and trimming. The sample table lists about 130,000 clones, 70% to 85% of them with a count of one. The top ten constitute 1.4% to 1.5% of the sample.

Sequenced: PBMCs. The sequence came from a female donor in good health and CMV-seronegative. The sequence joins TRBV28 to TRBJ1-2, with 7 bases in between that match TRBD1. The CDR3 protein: CASSSTGPLYGYTF. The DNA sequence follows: TGTGCCAGCAGTTCGACAGGGCCCCTATATGGCTACACCTTC.